Listed below are T cell receptor beta chains from one sample, sequenced in a study of T-cell memory formation after mild COVID-19. Using its own MiXCR run on the 5' RACE reads, TCRdb lists one record per CDR3 protein. Found here are 380,000 or so distinct CDR3 sequences, about 13% of them singletons; the top ten hold 22%. Sequenced sample: PBMCs or a T cell subset sorted from them (not recorded which). Every receptor here comes from a young man who had mild COVID-19 (a few samples of this study predate the infection). Cell type and time point are not known. The CDR3 runs from the conserved cysteine through the conserved F or W. The D gene is left open where the match is weak. Clone size, where shown, is once, few, many, or a class for clones that have expanded.

cdr3_aa: CASSQDRLPEYNSPLHF; cdr3_nt: TGCGCCAGCAGCCAAGATAGGCTTCCCGAGTATAATTCACCCCTCCACTTT; d_call: .; v_call: TRBV4-3; j_call: TRBJ1-6; clone_size: few
cdr3_aa: CASSRPGPVEQYF; cdr3_nt: TGTGCCAGCAGCCGGCCTGGTCCCGTCGAGCAGTACTTC; d_call: .; v_call: TRBV7-2; j_call: TRBJ2-7; clone_size: few
cdr3_aa: CASSFKRTGKETQYF; cdr3_nt: TGTGCCAGCAGTTTTAAAAGGACAGGGAAAGAGACCCAGTACTTC; d_call: TRBD1; v_call: TRBV6-2/TRBV6-3; j_call: TRBJ2-5; clone_size: .
cdr3_aa: CASRYRDRAVTGELFF; cdr3_nt: TGTGCCAGCAGATACCGGGACAGGGCGGTCACCGGGGAGCTGTTTTTT; d_call: TRBD1; v_call: TRBV6-6; j_call: TRBJ2-2; clone_size: .
cdr3_aa: CASSESGYSGNTIYF; cdr3_nt: TGTGCCAGCAGTGAAAGCGGGTACTCTGGAAACACCATATATTTT; d_call: .; v_call: TRBV2; j_call: TRBJ1-3; clone_size: .
cdr3_aa: CASSQFGTGKGRNQPQHF; cdr3_nt: TGCGCCAGCAGTCAATTCGGGACAGGAAAAGGAAGAAATCAGCCCCAGCATTTT; d_call: TRBD1; v_call: TRBV23-1; j_call: TRBJ1-5; clone_size: few
cdr3_aa: CASSMDGALGTEAFF; cdr3_nt: TGTGCCAGTAGTATGGATGGGGCGCTGGGCACTGAAGCTTTCTTT; d_call: .; v_call: TRBV19; j_call: TRBJ1-1; clone_size: few
cdr3_aa: CASSDTGDSSYEQYF; cdr3_nt: TGTGCCAGCAGTGACACTGGGGACAGCTCCTACGAGCAGTACTTC; d_call: TRBD1; v_call: TRBV6-1; j_call: TRBJ2-7; clone_size: many
cdr3_aa: CASSVEQETQYF; cdr3_nt: TGTGCCAGCAGCGTAGAGCAAGAGACCCAGTACTTC; d_call: .; v_call: TRBV9; j_call: TRBJ2-5; clone_size: many
cdr3_aa: CASTLPGNTGELFF; cdr3_nt: TGTGCCAGCACCCTGCCCGGGAACACCGGGGAGCTGTTTTTT; d_call: .; v_call: TRBV5-4; j_call: TRBJ2-2; clone_size: few
cdr3_aa: CASRLQGRGANVLTF; cdr3_nt: TGTGCCAGCAGACTACAGGGACGTGGGGCCAACGTCCTGACTTTC; d_call: .; v_call: TRBV12-3/TRBV12-4; j_call: TRBJ2-6; clone_size: few
cdr3_aa: CASSSARGPKYNEQFF; cdr3_nt: TGTGCCAGCAGTTCGGCGCGGGGGCCGAAATACAATGAGCAGTTCTTC; d_call: .; v_call: TRBV12-3/TRBV12-4; j_call: TRBJ2-1; clone_size: .
cdr3_aa: CASSDPDGSTDTQYF; cdr3_nt: TGCGCCAGCAGCGACCCGGACGGGAGCACAGATACGCAGTATTTT; d_call: .; v_call: TRBV5-1; j_call: TRBJ2-3; clone_size: many
cdr3_aa: CASSLGGQDTQYF; cdr3_nt: TGTGCCAGCAGCTTAGGGGGGCAAGATACGCAGTATTTT; d_call: .; v_call: TRBV13; j_call: TRBJ2-3; clone_size: few
cdr3_aa: CASSEQGGSNYGYTF; cdr3_nt: TGTGCCAGCAGCGAACAGGGAGGATCAAACTATGGCTACACCTTC; d_call: .; v_call: TRBV7-2; j_call: TRBJ1-2; clone_size: few
cdr3_aa: CSAERTYNEQFF; cdr3_nt: TGCAGTGCTGAGCGGACCTACAATGAGCAGTTCTTC; d_call: .; v_call: TRBV20-1; j_call: TRBJ2-1; clone_size: few
cdr3_aa: CASTPGQGRPTEAFF; cdr3_nt: TGTGCCAGCACTCCGGGACAGGGCCGGCCCACTGAAGCTTTCTTT; d_call: TRBD1; v_call: TRBV2; j_call: TRBJ1-1; clone_size: once
cdr3_aa: CSANDGQGITEAFF; cdr3_nt: TGCAGTGCTAACGACGGACAGGGGATCACTGAAGCTTTCTTT; d_call: TRBD1; v_call: TRBV20-1; j_call: TRBJ1-1; clone_size: many
cdr3_aa: CSARERAGGHPDTQYF; cdr3_nt: TGCAGTGCTAGAGAACGAGCGGGGGGGCATCCAGATACGCAGTATTTT; d_call: TRBD2; v_call: TRBV20-1; j_call: TRBJ2-3; clone_size: few
cdr3_aa: CATSSKGGQGSYNEQFF; cdr3_nt: TGTGCCACCAGCTCCAAGGGGGGACAGGGCTCCTACAATGAGCAGTTCTTC; d_call: TRBD1; v_call: TRBV15; j_call: TRBJ2-1; clone_size: many
cdr3_aa: CAKLADRAGRKTQYF; cdr3_nt: TGTGCCAAACTTGCGGACAGGGCAGGGAGGAAGACCCAGTACTTC; d_call: TRBD1; v_call: TRBV6-7; j_call: TRBJ2-5; clone_size: .
cdr3_aa: CASAVESMGGRYIPTGTEETQYF; cdr3_nt: TGTGCCAGCGCTGTCGAGTCCATGGGGGGACGTTACATCCCGACAGGGACGGAGGAGACCCAGTACTTC; d_call: .; v_call: TRBV6-5; j_call: TRBJ2-5; clone_size: many
cdr3_aa: CASTENTIYF; cdr3_nt: TGTGCCAGCACCGAAAACACCATATATTTT; d_call: .; v_call: TRBV5-6; j_call: TRBJ1-3; clone_size: few
cdr3_aa: CASSLAGTGVYEQYF; cdr3_nt: TGTGCCAGCAGCCTAGCCGGGACAGGCGTCTACGAGCAGTACTTC; d_call: TRBD1; v_call: TRBV11-2; j_call: TRBJ2-7; clone_size: .
cdr3_aa: CSARTPETQYF; cdr3_nt: TGCAGTGCTAGGACCCCAGAGACCCAGTACTTC; d_call: .; v_call: TRBV20-1; j_call: TRBJ2-5; clone_size: .
cdr3_aa: CASSPRPSGTDTQYF; cdr3_nt: TGTGCCAGCAGCCCCAGACCGAGTGGCACAGATACGCAGTATTTT; d_call: .; v_call: TRBV7-2; j_call: TRBJ2-3; clone_size: .
cdr3_aa: CASRGTSGYTGELFF; cdr3_nt: TGCGCCAGCAGAGGCACTAGCGGGTACACCGGGGAGCTGTTTTTT; d_call: TRBD2; v_call: TRBV10-2; j_call: TRBJ2-2; clone_size: .
cdr3_aa: CATQGLAGGGTGELFF; cdr3_nt: TGCGCCACCCAGGGACTAGCGGGGGGCGGTACCGGGGAGCTGTTTTTT; d_call: TRBD2; v_call: TRBV10-2; j_call: TRBJ2-2; clone_size: many
cdr3_aa: CASSFRSGGITEAFF; cdr3_nt: TGTGCCAGCAGCTTTCGATCAGGGGGCATCACTGAAGCTTTCTTT; d_call: TRBD1; v_call: TRBV5-6; j_call: TRBJ1-1; clone_size: few
cdr3_aa: CASSLAGGAKTQYF; cdr3_nt: TGTGCCAGCAGTTTAGCAGGGGGCGCTAAGACCCAGTACTTC; d_call: TRBD1; v_call: TRBV28; j_call: TRBJ2-5; clone_size: .
cdr3_aa: CASSQALRSGGKETQYF; cdr3_nt: TGCGCCAGCAGCCAAGCCTTGAGGAGCGGTGGCAAAGAGACCCAGTACTTC; d_call: .; v_call: TRBV4-3; j_call: TRBJ2-5; clone_size: .
cdr3_aa: CASSPRVGRETQYF; cdr3_nt: TGTGCCAGCAGCCCGAGAGTGGGGAGGGAGACCCAGTACTTC; d_call: .; v_call: TRBV7-8; j_call: TRBJ2-5; clone_size: .
cdr3_aa: CASSPGGRSYEQYF; cdr3_nt: TGCGCCAGCAGCCCTGGCGGCCGCTCCTACGAGCAGTACTTC; d_call: .; v_call: TRBV4-1; j_call: TRBJ2-7; clone_size: .
cdr3_aa: CASSLDLGTDQPQHF; cdr3_nt: TGTGCCAGCAGCTTAGATCTGGGGACGGATCAGCCCCAGCATTTT; d_call: .; v_call: TRBV7-6; j_call: TRBJ1-5; clone_size: .
cdr3_aa: CASSFGSPYEQYF; cdr3_nt: TGTGCCAGCAGCTTCGGAAGCCCCTACGAGCAGTACTTC; d_call: .; v_call: TRBV5-6; j_call: TRBJ2-7; clone_size: few
cdr3_aa: CASDKTGGVLTDTQYF; cdr3_nt: TGTGCCAGCGACAAGACAGGGGGCGTACTCACAGATACGCAGTATTTT; d_call: TRBD1; v_call: TRBV5-6; j_call: TRBJ2-3; clone_size: many
cdr3_aa: CASRGEINQPQHF; cdr3_nt: TGCGCCAGCAGGGGGGAGATCAATCAGCCCCAGCATTTT; d_call: .; v_call: TRBV5-1; j_call: TRBJ1-5; clone_size: few
cdr3_aa: CASSSGTGGLETQYF; cdr3_nt: TGTGCCAGCAGTTCGGGGACAGGGGGTTTAGAGACCCAGTACTTC; d_call: TRBD1; v_call: TRBV12-3/TRBV12-4; j_call: TRBJ2-5; clone_size: .
cdr3_aa: CSVRGADYSGANVLTF; cdr3_nt: TGCAGCGTGAGGGGAGCGGATTACTCTGGGGCCAACGTCCTGACTTTC; d_call: .; v_call: TRBV29-1; j_call: TRBJ2-6; clone_size: .
cdr3_aa: CSVMTGNSPLHF; cdr3_nt: TGCAGCGTGATGACGGGAAATTCACCCCTCCACTTT; d_call: .; v_call: TRBV29-1; j_call: TRBJ1-6; clone_size: .
cdr3_aa: CATRRPNTEAFF; cdr3_nt: TGTGCCACCAGGCGCCCGAACACTGAAGCTTTCTTT; d_call: .; v_call: TRBV6-1; j_call: TRBJ1-1; clone_size: .